The 4 T cell receptor beta chains reported below all come from one sample, sequenced in a study of CD8 T cells in ankylosing spondylitis. In TCRdb, the 5' RACE reads were re-called with MiXCR into one record per CDR3 protein. The repertoire holds some 200,000 distinct CDR3 sequences, more than 10% seen once, with more than 15% in the top ten. The sample comprised blood, either unsorted or a sorted T cell fraction (not recorded which). These receptors came from a male donor with ankylosing spondylitis or in good health (not recorded which).

The table lists this clonotype with a few counts. The CDR3, as DNA: TGTGCCAGCAGCCCTCATGAGGGGCAGAACACTGAAGCTTTCTTT. Its translation: CASSPHEGQNTEAFF. J is TRBJ1-1 and V is TRBV9, with a possible D match to TRBD1 (5 bases). V was pared by 4 bases and J by 1 base, with 14 bases between. The CDR3 sequence is 15 residues long. Germline V gives CDR1 SGDLS, CDR2 YYNGEE. The full variable domain, its missing parts supplied by reference TRBV9 and TRBJ1-1, is DSGVTQTPKHLITATGQRVTLRCSPRSGDLSVYWYQQSLDQGLQFLIQYYNGEERAKGNILERFSAQQFPDLHSELNLSSLELGDSALYFCASSPHEGQNTEAFFGQGTRLTVV.

This clonotype was recorded a few times. This sequence joins TRBV20-1 and TRBJ2-1, with 9 bases lining up with TRBD2. Germline V gene sequence: CDR1 DFQATT, CDR2 SNEGSKA (reference sequence). V lost 0 bases to trimming and J lost 6 bases; unmatched junction nucleotides: 9. There are 16 residues in the CDR3. The CDR3 DNA sequence: TGCAGTGCTAGAGATCTGGGAGCGGGAGGTCTCAATGAGCAGTTCTTC. This sequence encodes CSARDLGAGGLNEQFF.

This clonotype showed up many times. One junction end disagrees with the germline gene, perhaps due to a read error. The gene calls are TRBV5-1 and TRBJ2-7; TRBD2 matches 13 bases. From germline, CDR1 is SGHRS and CDR2 YFSETQ. CDR3 length: 16 amino acids. The CDR3 reads CASRGLAGTNSFEQYF. CDR3 nucleotide sequence: TGCGCCAGCCGGGGACTAGCGGGAACCAATTCCTTCGAGCAGTACTTC.

The chain has TRBV30 and TRBJ2-1; D unclear. Germline CDR1 reads GTSNPN; CDR2 reads SVGIG (reference sequence). The length of the CDR3 is 12 residues. V lost 0 bases, J lost 9 bases, and 9 bases lay in between. The CDR3 here is CAWSVVWVEQFF. The CDR3, as DNA: TGTGCCTGGAGTGTAGTATGGGTTGAGCAGTTCTTC.